This TCR beta chain originates from a study of T cell changes during pregnancy in multiple sclerosis. Assay used: immunoSEQ multiplex PCR; TCRdb lists only in-frame clones, some missing. The sample shows approximately 30,000 clones, less than 95% of them seen only once. Germline CDR1 reads MNHEY; CDR2 reads SVGAGI. This CDR3 has 13 residues. V was shortened by 2 bases and J by 5 bases, with 6 bases between the two germline ends. This specimen was CD8+ T cells from peripheral blood mononuclear cells, taken before pregnancy. This sequence originates from a female donor with multiple sclerosis, enrolled in a pregnancy study. The chain carries TRBV6-5 and TRBJ2-2, with D perhaps TRBD2 (5 bases). This CDR3 reads CASSYTGTGELFF. The CDR3 DNA sequence: TGTGCCAGCAGTTACACGGGAACCGGGGAGCTGTTTTTT.